The source of this T cell receptor beta chain is a study of T-cell reconstitution after alpha-beta-depleted transplantation in children. For TCRbeta, the library was prepared with unique molecular identifiers. In TCRdb, the PCR reads were re-called with MiXCR into one record per CDR3 protein. The profile covers 450,000 to 600,000 distinct CDR3 sequences, with about 10% appearing a single time and 2% taken by the ten largest. Study outcomes and limitations: One year post-transplant, T-cell counts and diversity were largely derived from T cells produced anew. Several hundred expanded graft clones reportedly gave rise to the alpha-beta T cells present about two months after transplant.

From germline, CDR1 is SGHAT and CDR2 FQNNGV. There are 17 residues in the CDR3. After removal of 0 bases from V and 3 bases from J, the junction contained 6 bases not matched to a gene. This clonotype occurred a few times. Antigen specificity is unknown. The chain is built from TRBV11-2 and TRBJ2-1; TRBD2 matches 9 bases. The TCR sequence derives from a child aged 2-15 years with inherited bone marrow failure, due to receive a stem cell transplant. The specimen was PBMCs, collected before TCRalphabeta/CD19-depleted stem cell transplant. Here the CDR3 DNA reads TGTGCCAGCAGCTTAGATCCTGGACTAGCGCTCTACAATGAGCAGTTCTTC. Translating gives CASSLDPGLALYNEQFF.